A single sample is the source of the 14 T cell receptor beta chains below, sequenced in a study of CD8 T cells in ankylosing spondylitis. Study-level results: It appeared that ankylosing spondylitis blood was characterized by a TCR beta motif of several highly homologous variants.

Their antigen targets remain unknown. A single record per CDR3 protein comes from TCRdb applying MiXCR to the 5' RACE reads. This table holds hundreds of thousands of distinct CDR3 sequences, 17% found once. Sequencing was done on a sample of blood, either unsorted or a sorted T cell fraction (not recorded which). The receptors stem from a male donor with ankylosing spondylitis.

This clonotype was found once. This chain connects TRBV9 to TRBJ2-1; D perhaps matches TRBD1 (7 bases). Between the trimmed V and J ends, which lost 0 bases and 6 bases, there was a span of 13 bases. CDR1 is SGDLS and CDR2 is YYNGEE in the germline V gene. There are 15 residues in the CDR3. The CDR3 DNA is TGTGCCAGCAGCGTAGATCAGGGGGGTCGCAATGAGCAGTTCTTC. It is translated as CASSVDQGGRNEQFF.

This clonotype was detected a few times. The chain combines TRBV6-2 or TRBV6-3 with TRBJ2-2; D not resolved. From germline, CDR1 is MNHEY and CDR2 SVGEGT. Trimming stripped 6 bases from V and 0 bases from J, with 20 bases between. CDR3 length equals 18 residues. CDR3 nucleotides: TGTGCCAGCAGCTCCATTGGCGGCATAGGACCGAACACCGGGGAGCTGTTTTTT. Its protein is CASSSIGGIGPNTGELFF.

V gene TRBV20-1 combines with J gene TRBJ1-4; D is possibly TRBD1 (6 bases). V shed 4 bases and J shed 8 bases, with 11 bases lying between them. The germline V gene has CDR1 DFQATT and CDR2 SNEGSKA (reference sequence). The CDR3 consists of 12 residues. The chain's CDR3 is CSAKRGAEKLFF. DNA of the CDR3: TGCAGTGCTAAGAGGGGGGCCGAAAAACTGTTTTTT.

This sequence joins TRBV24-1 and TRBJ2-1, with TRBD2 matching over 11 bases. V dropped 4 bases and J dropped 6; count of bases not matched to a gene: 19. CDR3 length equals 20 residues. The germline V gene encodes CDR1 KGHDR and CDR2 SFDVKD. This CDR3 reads CATSELDASGGSNAGNEQFF. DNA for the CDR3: TGTGCCACCAGTGAATTGGATGCTAGCGGGGGGTCCAATGCGGGCAATGAGCAGTTCTTC.

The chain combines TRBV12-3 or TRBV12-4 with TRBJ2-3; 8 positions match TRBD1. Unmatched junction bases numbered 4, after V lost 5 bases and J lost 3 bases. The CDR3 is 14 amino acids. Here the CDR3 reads CASSLWTGTDTQYF. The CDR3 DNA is TGTGCCAGCAGTCTGTGGACAGGGACAGATACGCAGTATTTT.

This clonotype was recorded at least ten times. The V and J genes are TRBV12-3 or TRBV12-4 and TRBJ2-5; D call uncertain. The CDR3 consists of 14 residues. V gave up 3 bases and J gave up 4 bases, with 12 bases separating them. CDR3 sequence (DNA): TGTGCCAGCAGTTTTCTGGGCTCGGGAGAGACCCAGTACTTC. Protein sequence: CASSFLGSGETQYF.

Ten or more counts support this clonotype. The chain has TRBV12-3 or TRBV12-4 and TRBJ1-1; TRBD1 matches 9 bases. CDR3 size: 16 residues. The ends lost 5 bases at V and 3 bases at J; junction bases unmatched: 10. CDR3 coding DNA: TGTGCCAGCAGTACCAGCGGGACAGGGCGGGACACTGAAGCTTTCTTT. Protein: CASSTSGTGRDTEAFF.

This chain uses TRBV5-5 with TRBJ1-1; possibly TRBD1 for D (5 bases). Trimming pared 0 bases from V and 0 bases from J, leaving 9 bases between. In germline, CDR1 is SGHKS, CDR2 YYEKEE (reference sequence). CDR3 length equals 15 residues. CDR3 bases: TGTGCCAGCAGCTTGGGGGGCACCATGAACACTGAAGCTTTCTTT. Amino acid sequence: CASSLGGTMNTEAFF. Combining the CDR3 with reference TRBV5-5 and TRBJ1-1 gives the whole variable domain DAGVTQSPTHLIKTRGQQVTLRCSPISGHKSVSWYQQVLGQGPQFIFQYYEKEERGRGNFPDRFSARQFPNYSSELNVNALLLGDSALYLCASSLGGTMNTEAFFGQGTRLTVV.

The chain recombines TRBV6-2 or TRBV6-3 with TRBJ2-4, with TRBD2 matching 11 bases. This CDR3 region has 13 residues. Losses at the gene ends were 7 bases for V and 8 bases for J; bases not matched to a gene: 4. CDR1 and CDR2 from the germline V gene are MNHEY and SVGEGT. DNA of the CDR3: TGTGCCAGCATTCTAGCGGGGGGTTACATTCAGTACTTC. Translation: CASILAGGYIQYF.

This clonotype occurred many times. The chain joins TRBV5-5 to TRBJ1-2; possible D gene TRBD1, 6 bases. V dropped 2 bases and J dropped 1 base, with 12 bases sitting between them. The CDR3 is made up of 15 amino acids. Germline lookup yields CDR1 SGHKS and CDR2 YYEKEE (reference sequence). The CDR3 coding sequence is TGTGCCAGCAGCTTCGGACAGAACAATAACTATGGCTACACCTTC. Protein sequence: CASSFGQNNNYGYTF.

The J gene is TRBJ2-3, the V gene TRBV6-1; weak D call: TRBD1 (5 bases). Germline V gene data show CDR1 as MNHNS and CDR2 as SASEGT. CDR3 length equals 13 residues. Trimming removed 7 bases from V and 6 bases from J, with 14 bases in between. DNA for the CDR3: TGTGCCAGCACCTCCAGGGTTGGGGATACGCAGTATTTT. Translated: CASTSRVGDTQYF.

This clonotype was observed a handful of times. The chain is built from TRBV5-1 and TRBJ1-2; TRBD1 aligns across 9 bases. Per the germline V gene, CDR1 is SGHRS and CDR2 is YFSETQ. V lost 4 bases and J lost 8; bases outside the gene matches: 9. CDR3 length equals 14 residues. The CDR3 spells CASSPPGQGWGYTF. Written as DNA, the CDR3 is TGCGCCAGCAGCCCCCCGGGACAGGGATGGGGCTACACCTTC.

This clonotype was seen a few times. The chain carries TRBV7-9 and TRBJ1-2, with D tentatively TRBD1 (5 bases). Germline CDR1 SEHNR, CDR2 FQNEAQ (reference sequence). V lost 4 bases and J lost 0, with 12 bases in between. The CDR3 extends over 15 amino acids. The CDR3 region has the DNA TGTGCCAGCAGCTACCGGACGGACACTAACTATGGCTACACCTTC. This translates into CASSYRTDTNYGYTF.

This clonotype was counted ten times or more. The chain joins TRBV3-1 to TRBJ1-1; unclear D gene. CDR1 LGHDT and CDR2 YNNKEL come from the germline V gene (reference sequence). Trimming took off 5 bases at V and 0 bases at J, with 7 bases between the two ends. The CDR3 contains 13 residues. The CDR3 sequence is CASSGFVNTEAFF. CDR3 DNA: TGTGCCAGCAGCGGATTCGTGAACACTGAAGCTTTCTTT.